This T cell receptor (beta chain) comes out of a study of blood T cells in healthy people across ages. Study-wide results and caveats: Greater diversity and more naive CD4+ cells were seen in long-lived donors than in aged donors.

A few counts support this clonotype. No antigen is known for it. A sample-barcoded 5' primer and a J-beta primer mix were used in a second PCR of roughly 7 to 12 cycles. TCRdb redid the calling of the 5' RACE reads with MiXCR, one entry per CDR3 protein. In the table there are 650,000 to 950,000 distinct CDR3 sequences, 44% of which are singletons. This CDR3 comprises 16 residues. The V gene's germline CDR1 is SGHNT and CDR2 YENEEA. J gave up 5 bases and V 4 bases, and 7 bases lay outside the gene matches. The clonotype originates from a man aged 55-75 years in good health. Sequencing was carried out using blood. This chain uses TRBV11-3 with TRBJ2-1, with TRBD2 matching 11 bases. The CDR3 DNA reads as TGTGCCAGCAGCTCCGAGGCTAGCGGGGGGAACAATGAGCAGTTCTTC. Translation gives CASSSEASGGNNEQFF.